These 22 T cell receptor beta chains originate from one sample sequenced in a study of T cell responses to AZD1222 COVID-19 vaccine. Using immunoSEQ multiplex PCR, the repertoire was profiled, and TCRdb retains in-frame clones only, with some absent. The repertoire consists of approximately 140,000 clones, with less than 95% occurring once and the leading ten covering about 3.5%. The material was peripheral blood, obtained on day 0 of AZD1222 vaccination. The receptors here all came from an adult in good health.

The CDR3: CAITRGDSYNSPLHF. DNA for the CDR3: TGTGCCATCACCAGAGGAGACTCCTATAATTCACCCCTCCACTTT. The V and J genes are TRBV10-3 and TRBJ1-6; D remains unclear. CDR3 length: 15 amino acids. Trimming removed 7 bases at V and 0 bases at J, with 10 bases between. The germline V gene encodes CDR1 ENHRY and CDR2 SYGVKD.

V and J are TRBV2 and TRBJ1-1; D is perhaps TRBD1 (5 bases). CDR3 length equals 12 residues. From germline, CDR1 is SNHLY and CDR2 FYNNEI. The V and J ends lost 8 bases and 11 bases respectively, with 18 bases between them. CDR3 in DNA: TGTGCCAGCTCCCCTAGGGGCACACCGGCTTTCTTT. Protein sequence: CASSPRGTPAFF.

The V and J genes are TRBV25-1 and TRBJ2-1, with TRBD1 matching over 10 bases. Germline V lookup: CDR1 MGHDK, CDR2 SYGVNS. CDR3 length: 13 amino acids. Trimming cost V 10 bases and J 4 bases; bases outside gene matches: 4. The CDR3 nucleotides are TGTGCCATCTCGGGACAGGGGTACAATGAGCAGTTCTTC. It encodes CAISGQGYNEQFF.

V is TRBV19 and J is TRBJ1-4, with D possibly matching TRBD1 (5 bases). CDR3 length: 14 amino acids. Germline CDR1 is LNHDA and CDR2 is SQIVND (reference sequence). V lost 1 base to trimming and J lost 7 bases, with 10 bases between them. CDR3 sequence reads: CASSIAGRSEKLFF. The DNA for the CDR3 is TGTGCCAGTAGTATAGCAGGGCGGAGTGAAAAACTGTTTTTT.

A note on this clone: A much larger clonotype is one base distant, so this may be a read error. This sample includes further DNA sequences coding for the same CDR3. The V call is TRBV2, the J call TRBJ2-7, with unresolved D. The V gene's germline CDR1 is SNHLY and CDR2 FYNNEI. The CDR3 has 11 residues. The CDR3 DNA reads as TGTGCCAGCAGCGAGACCTACGAGCAGTACTTT. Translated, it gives CASSETYEQYF.

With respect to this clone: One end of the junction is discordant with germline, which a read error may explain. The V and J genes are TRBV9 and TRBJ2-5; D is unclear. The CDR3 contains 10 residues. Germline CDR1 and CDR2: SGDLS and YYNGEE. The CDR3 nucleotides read TGTGCCAGCAGCGTTCTCCCCCCCCACTTC. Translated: CASSVLPPHF.

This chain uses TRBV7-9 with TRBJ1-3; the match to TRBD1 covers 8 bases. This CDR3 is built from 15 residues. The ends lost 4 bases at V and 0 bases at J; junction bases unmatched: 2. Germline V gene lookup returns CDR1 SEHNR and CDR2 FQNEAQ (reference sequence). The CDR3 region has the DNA TGTGCCAGCAGCTGGGACAGGAGCTCTGGAAACACCATATATTTT. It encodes CASSWDRSSGNTIYF.

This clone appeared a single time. This CDR3 is CASSSGGGNQPQHF. CDR3 DNA sequence: TGTGCCAGCAGCTCGGGGGGGGGCAATCAGCCCCAGCATTTT. The chain is built from TRBV11-3 and TRBJ1-5, with D tentatively TRBD1 (5 bases). The V and J ends lost 4 bases and 2 bases respectively, with 9 bases between them. This CDR3 has 14 amino acids. CDR1 SGHNT and CDR2 YENEEA come from the germline V gene. The entire variable domain, with the rest obtained from reference TRBV11-3 and TRBJ1-5, is as follows: EAGVVQSPRYKIIEKKQPVAFWCNPISGHNTLYWYLQNLGQGPELLIRYENEEAVDDSQLPKDRFSAERLKGVDSTLKIQPAELGDSAVYLCASSSGGGNQPQHFGDGTRLSIL.

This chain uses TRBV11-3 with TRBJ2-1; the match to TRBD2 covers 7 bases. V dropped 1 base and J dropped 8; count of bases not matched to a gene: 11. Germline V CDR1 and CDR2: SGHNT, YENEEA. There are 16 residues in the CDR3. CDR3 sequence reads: CASSLAGVAGLYEQFF. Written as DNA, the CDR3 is TGTGCCAGCAGCTTAGCCGGTGTAGCGGGCTTATATGAGCAGTTCTTC.

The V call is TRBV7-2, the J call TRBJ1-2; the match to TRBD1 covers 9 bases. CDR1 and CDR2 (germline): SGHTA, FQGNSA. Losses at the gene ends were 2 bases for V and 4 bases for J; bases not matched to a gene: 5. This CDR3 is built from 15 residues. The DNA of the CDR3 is TGTGCCAGCAGCTTAAGACAGGGGGACCCCTATGGCTACACCTTC. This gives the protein CASSLRQGDPYGYTF.

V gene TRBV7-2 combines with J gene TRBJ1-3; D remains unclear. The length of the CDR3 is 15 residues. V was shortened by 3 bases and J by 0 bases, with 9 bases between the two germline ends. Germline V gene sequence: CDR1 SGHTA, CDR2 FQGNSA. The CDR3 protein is CASSLDGNSGNTIYF. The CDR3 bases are TGTGCCAGCAGCTTGGACGGCAACTCTGGAAACACCATATATTTT.

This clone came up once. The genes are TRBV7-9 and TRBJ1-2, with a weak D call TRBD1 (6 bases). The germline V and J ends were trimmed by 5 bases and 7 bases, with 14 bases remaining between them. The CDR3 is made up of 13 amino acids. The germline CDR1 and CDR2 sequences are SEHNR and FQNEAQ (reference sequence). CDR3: CASSPGVRTGYTF. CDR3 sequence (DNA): TGTGCCAGCAGCCCAGGGGTCCGGACTGGCTACACCTTC.

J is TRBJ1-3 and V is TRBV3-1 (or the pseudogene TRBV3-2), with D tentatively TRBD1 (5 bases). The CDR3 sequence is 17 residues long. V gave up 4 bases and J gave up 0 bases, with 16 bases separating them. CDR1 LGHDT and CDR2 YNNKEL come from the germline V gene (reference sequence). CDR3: CASSRGRSVRSGNTIYF. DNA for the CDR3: TGTGCCAGCAGCCGGGGCAGATCCGTTCGCTCTGGAAACACCATATATTTT.

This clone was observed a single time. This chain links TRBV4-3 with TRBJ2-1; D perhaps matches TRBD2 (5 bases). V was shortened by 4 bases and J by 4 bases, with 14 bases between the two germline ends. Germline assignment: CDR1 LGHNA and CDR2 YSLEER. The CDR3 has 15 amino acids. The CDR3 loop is CASSLEFGVYNEQFF. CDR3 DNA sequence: TGCGCCAGCAGCCTGGAATTCGGGGTATACAATGAGCAGTTCTTC.

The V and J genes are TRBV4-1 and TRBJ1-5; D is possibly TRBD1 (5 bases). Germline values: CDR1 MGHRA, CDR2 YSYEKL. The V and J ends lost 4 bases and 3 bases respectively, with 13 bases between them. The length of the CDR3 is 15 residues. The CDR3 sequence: CASSRMTASNQPQHF. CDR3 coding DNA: TGCGCCAGCAGCCGAATGACAGCGTCCAATCAGCCCCAGCATTTT.

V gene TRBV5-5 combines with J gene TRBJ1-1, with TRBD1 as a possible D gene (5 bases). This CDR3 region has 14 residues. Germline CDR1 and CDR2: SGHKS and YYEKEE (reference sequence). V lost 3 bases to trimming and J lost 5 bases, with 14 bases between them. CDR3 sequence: CASSYDGGWTEAFF. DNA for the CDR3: TGTGCCAGCAGCTACGATGGGGGATGGACTGAAGCTTTCTTT.

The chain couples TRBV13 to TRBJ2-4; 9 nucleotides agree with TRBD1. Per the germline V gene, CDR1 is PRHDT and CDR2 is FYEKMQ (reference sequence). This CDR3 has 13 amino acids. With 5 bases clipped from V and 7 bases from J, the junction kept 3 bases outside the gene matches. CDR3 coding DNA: TGTGCCAGCAGCGTCGGACAGGGGAACATTCAGTACTTC. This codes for CASSVGQGNIQYF.

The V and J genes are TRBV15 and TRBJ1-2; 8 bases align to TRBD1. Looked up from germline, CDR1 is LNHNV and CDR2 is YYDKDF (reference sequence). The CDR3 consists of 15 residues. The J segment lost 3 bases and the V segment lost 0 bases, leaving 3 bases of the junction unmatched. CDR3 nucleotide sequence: TGTGCCACCAGCAGAGACGGACAGGGCCACTATGGCTACACCTTC. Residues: CATSRDGQGHYGYTF.

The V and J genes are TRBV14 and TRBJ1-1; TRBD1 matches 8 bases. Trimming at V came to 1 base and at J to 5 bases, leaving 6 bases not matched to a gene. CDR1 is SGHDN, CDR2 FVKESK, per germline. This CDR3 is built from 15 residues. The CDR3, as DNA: TGTGCCAGCAGCCAAGTGAGGACAGGGAGGACTGAAGCTTTCTTT. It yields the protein CASSQVRTGRTEAFF.

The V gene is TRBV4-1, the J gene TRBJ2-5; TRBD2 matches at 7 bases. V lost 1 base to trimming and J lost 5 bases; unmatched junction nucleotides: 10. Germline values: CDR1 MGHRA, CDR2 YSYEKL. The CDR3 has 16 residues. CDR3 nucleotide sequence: TGCGCCAGCAGCCAAGTTTCTGGGGGGGGTCGGGAGACCCAGTACTTC. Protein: CASSQVSGGGRETQYF.

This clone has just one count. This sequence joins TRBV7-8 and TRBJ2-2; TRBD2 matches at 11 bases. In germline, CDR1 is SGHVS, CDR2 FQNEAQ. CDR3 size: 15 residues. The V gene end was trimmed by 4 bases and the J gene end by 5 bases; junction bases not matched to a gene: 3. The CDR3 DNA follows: TGTGCCAGCAGCTCGGGACTAGCGGAAACCGGGGAGCTGTTTTTT. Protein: CASSSGLAETGELFF.

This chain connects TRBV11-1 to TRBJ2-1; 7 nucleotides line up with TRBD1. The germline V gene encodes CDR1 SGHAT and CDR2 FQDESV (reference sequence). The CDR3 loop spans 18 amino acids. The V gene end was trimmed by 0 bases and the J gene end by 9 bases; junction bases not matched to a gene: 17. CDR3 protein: CASSLAGKHGVQGVEQFF. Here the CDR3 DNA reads TGTGCCAGCAGCTTAGCGGGCAAACATGGGGTCCAGGGGGTTGAGCAGTTCTTC.